The TCR beta chain described here comes from a study of cytomegalovirus exposure and HLA in healthy donors. Study outcomes and limitations: Confirmation was obtained in vitro that three CMV-associated chains are specific for CMV antigens.

13 Jbeta primers and 60 Vbeta primers were used for the PCR. Only in-frame clones appear in the TCRdb table, and some are missing; sequencing was by immunoSEQ multiplex PCR. The data contain around 210,000 clones, roughly 84% of them singletons. There are 17 residues in the CDR3. Germline values: CDR1 SEHNR, CDR2 FQNEAQ (reference sequence). A single count supports this clone. The target antigen is unknown. The junction departs from germline at one end; a sequencing error may be responsible. J is TRBJ2-3 and V is TRBV7-9, with 9 bases lining up with TRBD2. This receptor was taken from a girl aged 2 to 10 in good health and CMV-seronegative. What was sequenced was PBMCs. The DNA of the CDR3 is TGTTCCAGCGCCTCCCTGGTAGCGGGGGATCCCACAGATACGCAGTATTTT. Amino acids: CSSASLVAGDPTDTQYF.